The 2 T cell receptor beta chains given below trace back to one sample, sequenced in a study of spatial heterogeneity in lung cancer. TCRdb passed the 5' RACE reads through MiXCR, listing each CDR3 protein once. The top ten clones hold around an eighth of a sample with about 50,000 distinct CDR3 sequences, less than 8.5% of them seen once. Documented time point: sample taken at primary tumor resection. Material for sequencing was whole RNA from tumor, nontumor lung or frozen PBMC, left unsorted. The input for sequencing was PBMCs, taken at surgery. The receptor set was obtained from a female donor with early-stage non-small cell lung cancer.

In its sample, this clonotype was seen many times. The rearrangement joins TRBV20-1 to TRBJ1-6; 9 nucleotides match TRBD1. CDR3 size: 15 residues. J was trimmed by 8 bases and V by 1 base; bases with no gene match: 6. CDR1 and CDR2 (germline): DFQATT, SNEGSKA (reference sequence). CDR3 DNA: TGCAGTGCTAGAGGGGACAGGGCACGGGATTCACCCCTCCACTTT. Protein: CSARGDRARDSPLHF.

This clonotype was picked up many times. The rearrangement joins TRBV4-2 to TRBJ2-3; 9 bases line up with TRBD1. This CDR3 is built from 14 residues. V was pared by 3 bases and J by 4 bases, with 2 bases of the junction left unmatched. Germline-derived CDR1 and CDR2 are LGHNA and YNFKEQ. Here the CDR3 reads CASSQWTGADTQYF. CDR3 bases: TGTGCCAGCAGCCAGTGGACAGGGGCAGATACGCAGTATTTT.